Given below is one T cell receptor (beta chain) in context. With random hexamers, reverse transcription was performed on about 0.5 to 1 ug of RNA. Each CDR3 protein is one row after TCRdb ran MiXCR on the immunoSEQ multiplex PCR reads. This table has 95,000 to 150,000 distinct CDR3 sequences, 90% to 95% appearing once. This specimen comes from a study of CD8 T cells in Susac syndrome. Study details: Intravenous immunoglobulin alone or corticosteroids were being given to patients with Susac syndrome at blood draw, unless they were therapy-naive.

The CDR3 extends over 13 amino acids. The V end lost 3 bases, the J end lost 5 bases, and 10 bases lay between the germline ends. Germline lookup yields CDR1 LNHDA and CDR2 SQIVND (reference sequence). This chain links TRBV19 with TRBJ1-1, with D possibly matching TRBD1 (5 bases). The material sequenced was CD8+ T cells from PBMCs. This TCR derives from a human donor with Susac syndrome. CDR3 bases: TGTGCCAGTAGTATGAGGGGACGGACTGAAGCTTTCTTT. It is translated as CASSMRGRTEAFF.